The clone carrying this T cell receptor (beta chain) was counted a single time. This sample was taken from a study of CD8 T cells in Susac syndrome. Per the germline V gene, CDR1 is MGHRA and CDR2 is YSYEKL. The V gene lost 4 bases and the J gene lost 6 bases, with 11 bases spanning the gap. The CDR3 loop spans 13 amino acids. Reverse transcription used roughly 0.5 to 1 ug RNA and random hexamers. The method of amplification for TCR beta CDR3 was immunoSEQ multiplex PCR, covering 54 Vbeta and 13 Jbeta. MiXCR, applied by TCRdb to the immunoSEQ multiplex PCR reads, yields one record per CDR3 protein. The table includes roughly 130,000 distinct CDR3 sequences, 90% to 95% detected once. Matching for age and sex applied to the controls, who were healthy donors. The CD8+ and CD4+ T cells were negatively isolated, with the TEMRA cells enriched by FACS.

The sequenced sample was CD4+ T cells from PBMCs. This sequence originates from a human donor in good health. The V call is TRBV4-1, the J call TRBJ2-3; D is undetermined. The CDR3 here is CASSLARSDTQYF. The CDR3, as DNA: TGCGCCAGCAGCCTGGCCCGATCGGATACGCAGTATTTT.